Listed below are T cell receptor beta chains from one sample, sequenced in a study of blood T cell repertoires in COVID-19. The assay was immunoSEQ multiplex PCR, and TCRdb's table has in-frame clones only and misses some. The data show tens of thousands of clones, roughly nine tenths seen once. Sequencing was done on a sample of peripheral blood. These receptors were collected from a human donor in a cohort sampled during active COVID-19. Each CDR3 is given with its conserved first and last residue. The D gene is left open where the match is weak. Rows give clone size only sometimes, using once, few, many, or a class for an expanded clone.

j_call cdr3_length clone_size v_call d_call cdr3_aa cdr3_nt
TRBJ1-1 16 NA TRBV6-2/TRBV6-3 NA CASSYSKRRPNTEAFF TGTGCCAGCAGTTACTCGAAGCGGCGGCCGAACACTGAAGCTTTCTTT
TRBJ2-1 15 NA TRBV28 TRBD2 CASSWTSGAYNEQFF TGTGCCAGCAGTTGGACTAGCGGGGCCTACAATGAGCAGTTCTTC
TRBJ1-6 16 few TRBV4-1 TRBD1 CASSQTDRGGNSPLHF TGCGCCAGCAGCCAAACTGACAGGGGCGGGAATTCACCCCTCCACTTT
TRBJ1-4 15 NA TRBV4-2 NA CASSLIGATNEKLFF TGTGCCAGCAGTTTGATCGGGGCAACTAATGAAAAACTGTTTTTT
TRBJ1-2 14 NA TRBV7-2 TRBD1 CASSATGVGYGYTF TGTGCCAGCAGCGCCACAGGGGTCGGCTATGGCTACACCTTC
TRBJ2-1 14 once TRBV9 TRBD2 CASSPSGDNNEQFF TGTGCCAGTTCACCTAGCGGGGACAACAATGAGCAGTTCTTC
TRBJ2-7 11 NA TRBV3-1/TRBV3-2 NA CASSRTGEQYF TGTGCCAGCAGCCGGACTGGGGAGCAGTACTTC
TRBJ2-7 17 NA TRBV6-2/TRBV6-3 NA CASSYTRRGSDGYEQYF TGTGCCAGCAGTTACACTCGGCGGGGTTCGGATGGCTACGAGCAGTACTTC
TRBJ2-3 12 once TRBV7-2 NA CASSRRTDTQYF TGTGCCAGCAGCAGGAGGACAGATACGCAGTATTTT
TRBJ1-1 15 NA TRBV28 NA CASSTYEGANTEAFF TGTGCCAGCAGTACATATGAGGGCGCGAACACTGAAGCTTTCTTT
TRBJ1-1 15 NA TRBV9 NA CASSPPGTLNTEAFF TGTGCCAGCAGCCCCCCCGGGACACTTAACACTGAAGCTTTCTTT
TRBJ2-7 13 NA TRBV7-2 NA CASTRGFSYEQYF TGTGCCAGCACTAGGGGCTTCTCCTACGAGCAGTACTTC
TRBJ1-3 16 NA TRBV9 NA CASSATGLPSGNTIYF TGTGCCAGCAGCGCCACAGGGTTACCCTCTGGAAACACCATATATTTT
TRBJ2-1 15 NA TRBV5-5 TRBD1 CASSLGGAGYNEQFF TGTGCCAGCAGCTTAGGGGGCGCGGGCTACAATGAGCAGTTCTTC
TRBJ1-6 18 NA TRBV5-1 TRBD1 CASSPEGLTGGKNSPLHF TGCGCCAGCAGCCCCGAGGGCCTGACAGGGGGTAAAAATTCACCCCTCCACTTT
TRBJ1-2 14 NA TRBV6-2/TRBV6-3 NA CASSYSTGYYGYTF TGTGCCAGCAGTTACTCGACAGGCTACTATGGCTACACCTTC
TRBJ1-6 11 NA TRBV19 NA CASSGSRGRHF TGTGCCAGTAGTGGATCGCGGGGGCGGCACTTT
TRBJ1-5 15 NA TRBV2 TRBD1 CASSHRDRSNQPQHF TGTGCCAGCAGTCACCGGGACAGGTCCAATCAGCCCCAGCATTTT
TRBJ1-1 15 few TRBV6-1 TRBD1 CASSERTGRNTEAFF TGTGCCAGCAGTGAACGGACAGGGCGGAACACTGAAGCTTTCTTT
TRBJ2-3 14 NA TRBV12-5 TRBD2 CASAVAGGTDTQYF TGTGCTAGTGCCGTAGCGGGAGGAACAGATACGCAGTATTTT
TRBJ2-3 15 NA TRBV5-4 NA CASSLYLGSKDTQYF TGTGCCAGCAGCTTATATCTCGGGAGCAAAGATACGCAGTATTTT
TRBJ1-2 15 NA TRBV19 TRBD1 CASSLPGTGGYGYTF TGTGCCAGTAGCCTCCCCGGGACAGGGGGCTATGGCTACACCTTC
TRBJ2-1 15 NA TRBV5-1 NA CASSPLESSYNEQFF TGCGCCAGCAGCCCGCTGGAGAGCTCCTACAATGAGCAGTTCTTC
TRBJ2-1 17 NA TRBV11-2 TRBD2 CASSGSGTSGGYNEQFF TGTGCCAGCAGCGGTTCCGGGACTAGCGGGGGCTACAATGAGCAGTTCTTC
TRBJ2-7 14 NA TRBV27 NA CASSQRRVGYEQYF TGTGCCAGCAGTCAACGCCGGGTCGGGTACGAGCAGTACTTC
TRBJ2-7 12 NA TRBV11-2 NA CASSLSRYEQYF TGTGCCAGCAGCTTATCCCGCTACGAGCAGTACTTC
TRBJ2-3 15 NA TRBV6-5 NA CASSYSGGAADTQYF TGTGCCAGCAGTTACAGTGGGGGGGCCGCAGATACGCAGTATTTT
TRBJ2-1 13 NA TRBV18 NA CASSANPGNEQFF TGTGCCAGCTCTGCGAACCCGGGCAATGAGCAGTTCTTC
TRBJ2-4 18 NA TRBV19 TRBD2 CASSPGGQGGRAKNIQYF TGTGCCAGTAGTCCGGGGGGGCAAGGCGGTAGAGCCAAAAACATTCAGTACTTC
TRBJ1-2 16 NA TRBV7-9 NA CASSPLNREQGYGYTF TGTGCCAGCAGCCCGCTAAACAGGGAACAAGGCTATGGCTACACCTTC
TRBJ1-4 14 NA TRBV5-1 TRBD1 CASRPGTANEKLFF TGCGCCAGCAGACCCGGGACAGCAAATGAAAAACTGTTTTTT
TRBJ2-5 15 NA TRBV6-2/TRBV6-3 TRBD2 CASSQAWTRRETQYF TGTGCCAGCAGTCAAGCCTGGACTAGGCGTGAGACCCAGTACTTC
TRBJ1-5 13 NA TRBV28 NA CASKGVYYQPQHF TGTGCCAGCAAGGGGGTATACTATCAGCCCCAGCATTTT
TRBJ2-3 16 NA TRBV7-9 TRBD2 CASSLGSGGGTDTQYF TGTGCCAGCAGCTTAGGTAGCGGGGGTGGCACAGATACGCAGTATTTT
TRBJ1-4 15 once TRBV30 TRBD1 CAWKKTGGVYEKLFF TGTGCCTGGAAGAAGACAGGGGGCGTCTATGAAAAACTGTTTTTT
TRBJ1-4 15 NA TRBV15 NA CATSRDTATNEKLFF TGTGCCACCAGCAGAGACACTGCAACTAATGAAAAACTGTTTTTT
TRBJ2-1 15 NA TRBV19 TRBD2 CASTYGAGGNNEQFF TGTGCCAGTACCTATGGGGCGGGGGGGAACAATGAGCAGTTCTTC